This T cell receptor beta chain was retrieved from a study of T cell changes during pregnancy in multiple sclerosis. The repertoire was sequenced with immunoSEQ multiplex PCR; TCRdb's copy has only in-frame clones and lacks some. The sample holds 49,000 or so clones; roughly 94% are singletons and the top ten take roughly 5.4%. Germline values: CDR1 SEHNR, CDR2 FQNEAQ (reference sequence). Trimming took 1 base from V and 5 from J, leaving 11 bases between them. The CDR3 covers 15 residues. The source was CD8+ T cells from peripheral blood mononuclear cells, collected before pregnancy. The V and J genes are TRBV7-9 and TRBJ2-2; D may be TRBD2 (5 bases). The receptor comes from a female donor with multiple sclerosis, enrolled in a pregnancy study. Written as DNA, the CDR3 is TGTGCCAGCAGCTTAGAGGGAGTTACAACCGGGGAGCTGTTTTTT. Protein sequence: CASSLEGVTTGELFF.